The TCR beta chain under discussion was sequenced for a study of blood T cell repertoires in COVID-19. For the study at large: The analysed material was cDNA or gDNA that came from T cells, B-cell-depleted T cells, or PBMCs.

Per the authors' pipeline: From reference gene primer amplification, estimates of nucleated cell counts were derived. Sequencing used immunoSEQ multiplex PCR; TCRdb keeps in-frame clones, though not all of them. Clonal size and the V and J genes are those of that table, whereas D and trimming came from the DNA. The table lists approximately 180,000 clones, roughly 80% of them singletons. This CDR3 is 15 amino acids long. J gave up 3 bases and V 7 bases, and 4 bases lay outside the gene matches. Germline lookup yields CDR1 KGHDR and CDR2 SFDVKD. Across about two dozen US areas, participants ranged in age from about 18 to 100 years.

This TCR was sampled from a woman aged 55-75 years with acute COVID-19. The sequencing sample was made of PBMCs or T cells enriched from blood (not recorded which). The V gene is TRBV24-1, the J gene TRBJ2-2, with 10 bases fitting TRBD1. DNA for the CDR3: TGTGCCACCAGCCCGGGACAGGGGTACACCGGGGAGCTGTTTTTT. Its protein product is CATSPGQGYTGELFF.